The subject of this entry is one T cell receptor beta chain. The data derive from a study of blood T cell repertoires in COVID-19. Study summary: Specimens from acute and convalescent COVID-19 originated in the United States, Italy and Spain. From T cells, B-cell-depleted T cells, or PBMCs came the material, which was cDNA or gDNA.

In the source study's methods: Estimation of nucleated cell counts was performed using reference gene primer amplification. Data came from immunoSEQ multiplex PCR; TCRdb stores just in-frame clones and leaves some out. V and J calls and clone size are given by that table; D and trimming were obtained from the DNA. The table lists 200,000 to 300,000 clones, approximately 86% of them singletons, with roughly 3% in the top ten. The sequencing input was peripheral blood. The receptor comes from a woman aged 25 to 39 who had recovered from COVID-19.

CDR3 sequence reads: CASSLSPGNQPQHF. As DNA, the CDR3 is TGTGCCAGCAGTTTATCCCCAGGGAATCAGCCCCAGCATTTT. The rearrangement uses TRBV27 and TRBJ1-5, with a weak D call TRBD1 (5 bases). Germline V gives CDR1 MNHEY, CDR2 SMNVEV (reference sequence). There are 14 residues in the CDR3. The V end lost 0 bases, the J end lost 4 bases, and 7 bases lay between the germline ends.